This TCR beta chain was captured by sequencing in a study of T-cell memory formation after mild COVID-19. Germline V gene lookup returns CDR1 MNHNY and CDR2 SVGAGI (reference sequence). After removal of 6 bases from V and 3 bases from J, the junction contained 8 bases not matched to a gene. This CDR3 comprises 16 residues. In TCRdb, the 5' RACE reads were re-called with MiXCR into one record per CDR3 protein. In the table there are about 110,000 distinct CDR3 sequences, roughly a sixth of which are singletons. V and J are TRBV6-6 and TRBJ1-6; 7 bases fit TRBD1. The sample consisted of PBMCs or a T cell subset sorted from them (not recorded which). The source of this sequence is a man in his late teens or twenties who had mild COVID-19 (a few samples of this study predate the infection). Cell type and time point are not known. As DNA, the CDR3 is TGTGCCAGCAGCCGCAGCGGGACAGTCTATAATTCACCCCTCCACTTT. Translation gives CASSRSGTVYNSPLHF.